The 4 T cell receptor beta chains presented below share a single source sample, sequenced in a study of shared clonotypes between healthy human individuals. TCRdb's table, derived via immunoSEQ multiplex PCR, lists solely in-frame clones and lacks some. The repertoire holds 330,000 or so clones, with 73% as singletons. The sequenced sample was memory CD4+ T cells sorted from blood. Documented subset: CD45RA-negative fraction. These receptor sequences come from a man in his thirties or forties in good health.

Details on this clone: The same CDR3 also results from other DNA sequences found in this sample. The chain has TRBV5-1 and TRBJ1-4, with D perhaps matching TRBD1 (5 bases). Germline-derived CDR1 and CDR2 are SGHRS and YFSETQ. The V and J ends lost 2 bases and 8 bases respectively, with 13 bases between them. The CDR3 totals 14 residues. CDR3 bases: TGCGCCAGCAGCTTTGGAGGCGGGGGGGAAAAACTGTTTTTT. The encoded protein is CASSFGGGGEKLFF.

This sequence joins TRBV6-5 and TRBJ2-3, with D perhaps TRBD1 (6 bases). This CDR3 is 15 amino acids long. Germline assignment: CDR1 MNHEY and CDR2 SVGAGI. V lost 6 bases, J lost 0 bases, and 13 bases lay in between. The CDR3: CASSGQFASTDTQYF. CDR3 nucleotides: TGTGCCAGCAGCGGACAGTTTGCTAGCACAGATACGCAGTATTTT.

This clone was seen just once. This sequence joins TRBV19 and TRBJ1-2; 9 positions agree with TRBD1. V trimming: 6 bases; J trimming: 4 bases; junction bases outside the gene matches: 12. Per germline, CDR1 LNHDA and CDR2 SQIVND (reference sequence). The CDR3 runs to 16 residues. The CDR3 protein is CASSVVTGQGGYGYTF. The CDR3 nucleotides are TGTGCCAGTAGCGTGGTAACGGGACAGGGAGGCTATGGCTACACCTTC.

This clone was seen a few times. The chain joins TRBV7-8 to TRBJ2-7; the D gene is possibly TRBD2 (5 bases). The V gene lost 2 bases and the J gene lost 6 bases, with 17 bases spanning the gap. Germline lookup yields CDR1 SGHVS and CDR2 FQNEAQ. The length of the CDR3 is 15 residues. In nucleotides, the CDR3 is TGTGCCAGCAGCTTACGTGAGATAGGACTCGGCGAGCAGTACTTC. Translating gives CASSLREIGLGEQYF.